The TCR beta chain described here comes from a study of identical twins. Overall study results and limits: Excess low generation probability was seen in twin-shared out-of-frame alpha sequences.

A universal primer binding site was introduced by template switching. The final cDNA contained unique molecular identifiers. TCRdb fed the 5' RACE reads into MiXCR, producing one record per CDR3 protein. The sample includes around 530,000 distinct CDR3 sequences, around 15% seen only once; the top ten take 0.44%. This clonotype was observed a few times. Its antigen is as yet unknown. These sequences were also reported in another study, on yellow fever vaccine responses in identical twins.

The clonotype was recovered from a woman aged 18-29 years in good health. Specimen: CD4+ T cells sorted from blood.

The CDR3 here is CASTPPGLAGNEQFF. The CDR3 region has the DNA TGTGCCAGCACTCCCCCGGGACTAGCGGGGAATGAGCAGTTCTTC. This chain joins TRBV7-8 and TRBJ2-1, with 13 nucleotides matching TRBD2. There are 15 residues in the CDR3. Germline CDR1 is SGHVS and CDR2 is FQNEAQ. V shed 7 bases and J 7 bases; nucleotides not matched to a gene: 7.